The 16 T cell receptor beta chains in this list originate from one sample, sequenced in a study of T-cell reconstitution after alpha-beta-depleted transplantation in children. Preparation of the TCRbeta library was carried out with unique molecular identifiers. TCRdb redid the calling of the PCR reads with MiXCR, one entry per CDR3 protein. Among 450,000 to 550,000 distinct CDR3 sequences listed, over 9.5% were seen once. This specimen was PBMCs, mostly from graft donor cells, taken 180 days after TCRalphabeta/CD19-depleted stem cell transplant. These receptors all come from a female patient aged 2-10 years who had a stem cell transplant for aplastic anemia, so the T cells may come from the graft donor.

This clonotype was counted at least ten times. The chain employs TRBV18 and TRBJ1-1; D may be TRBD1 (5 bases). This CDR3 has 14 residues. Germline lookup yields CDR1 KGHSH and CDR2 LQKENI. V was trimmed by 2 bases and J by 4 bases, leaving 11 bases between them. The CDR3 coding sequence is TGTGCCAGCTCACCAAGGGAGGGGCGCACTGAAGCTTTCTTT. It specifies CASSPREGRTEAFF.

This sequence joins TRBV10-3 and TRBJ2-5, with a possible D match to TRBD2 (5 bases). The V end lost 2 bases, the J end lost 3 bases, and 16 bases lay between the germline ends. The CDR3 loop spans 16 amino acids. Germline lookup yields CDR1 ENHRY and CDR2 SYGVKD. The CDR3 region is CAISESLMDSKETQYF. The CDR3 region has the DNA TGTGCCATCAGTGAGAGTTTAATGGACTCAAAAGAGACCCAGTACTTC.

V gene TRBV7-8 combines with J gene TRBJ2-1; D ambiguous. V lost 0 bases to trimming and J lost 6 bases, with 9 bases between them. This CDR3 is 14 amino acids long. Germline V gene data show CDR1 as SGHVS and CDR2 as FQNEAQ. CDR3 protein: CASSLAGTSNEQFF. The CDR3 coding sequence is TGTGCCAGCAGCTTAGCCGGCACAAGCAATGAGCAGTTCTTC.

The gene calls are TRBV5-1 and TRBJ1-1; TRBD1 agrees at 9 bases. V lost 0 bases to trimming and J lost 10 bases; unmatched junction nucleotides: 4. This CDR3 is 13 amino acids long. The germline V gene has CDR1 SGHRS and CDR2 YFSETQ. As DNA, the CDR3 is TGCGCCAGCAGCTTGGTGGGACAGGGTTCAGCTTTCTTT. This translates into CASSLVGQGSAFF.

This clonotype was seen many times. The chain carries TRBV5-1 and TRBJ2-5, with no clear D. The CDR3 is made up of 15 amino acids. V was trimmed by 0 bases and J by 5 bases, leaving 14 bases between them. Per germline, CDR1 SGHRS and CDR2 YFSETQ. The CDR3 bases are TGCGCCAGCAGCTTGGCCCTAGGTGGTGTCGAGACCCAGTACTTC. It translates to CASSLALGGVETQYF.

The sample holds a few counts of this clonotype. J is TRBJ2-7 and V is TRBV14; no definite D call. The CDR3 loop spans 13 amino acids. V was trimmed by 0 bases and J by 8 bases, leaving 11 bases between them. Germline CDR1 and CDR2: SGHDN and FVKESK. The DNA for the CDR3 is TGTGCCAGCAGCCAAGATTTGCCGACGAAGCAGTACTTC. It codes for CASSQDLPTKQYF.

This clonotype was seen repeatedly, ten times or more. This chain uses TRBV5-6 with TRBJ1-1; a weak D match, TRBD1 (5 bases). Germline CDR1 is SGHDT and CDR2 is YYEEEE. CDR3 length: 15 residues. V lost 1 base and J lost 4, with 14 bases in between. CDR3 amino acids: CASSLRGGGSTEAFF. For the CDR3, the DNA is TGTGCCAGCAGCTTGAGAGGTGGGGGGAGCACTGAAGCTTTCTTT.

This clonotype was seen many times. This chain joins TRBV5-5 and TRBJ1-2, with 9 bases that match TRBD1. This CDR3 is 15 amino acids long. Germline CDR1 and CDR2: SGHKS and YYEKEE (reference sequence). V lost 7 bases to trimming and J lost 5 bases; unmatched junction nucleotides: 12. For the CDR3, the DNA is TGTGCCAGCCAACCTCGGGGACAGGGAGTATATGGCTACACCTTC. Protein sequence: CASQPRGQGVYGYTF.

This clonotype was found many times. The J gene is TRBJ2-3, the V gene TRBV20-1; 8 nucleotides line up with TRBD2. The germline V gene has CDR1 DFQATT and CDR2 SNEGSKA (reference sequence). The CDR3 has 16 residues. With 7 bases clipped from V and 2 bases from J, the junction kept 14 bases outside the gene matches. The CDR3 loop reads CSVPLAGRKSTDTQYF. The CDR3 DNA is TGCAGTGTCCCCCTAGCGGGCCGAAAATCCACAGATACGCAGTATTTT.

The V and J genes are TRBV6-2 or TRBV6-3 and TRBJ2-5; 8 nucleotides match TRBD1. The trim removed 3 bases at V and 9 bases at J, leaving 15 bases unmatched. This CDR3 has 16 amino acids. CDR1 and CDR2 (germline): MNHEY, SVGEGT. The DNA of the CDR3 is TGTGCCAGCAGTTATTCCCCAAACGACAGGGGTCCGGCCCAGTACTTC. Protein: CASSYSPNDRGPAQYF.

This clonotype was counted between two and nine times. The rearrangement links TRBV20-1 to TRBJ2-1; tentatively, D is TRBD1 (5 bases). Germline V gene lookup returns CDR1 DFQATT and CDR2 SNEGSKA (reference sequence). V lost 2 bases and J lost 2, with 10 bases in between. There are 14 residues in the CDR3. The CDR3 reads CSARPGHTYNEQFF. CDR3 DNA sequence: TGCAGTGCTAGACCCGGACATACCTACAATGAGCAGTTCTTC.

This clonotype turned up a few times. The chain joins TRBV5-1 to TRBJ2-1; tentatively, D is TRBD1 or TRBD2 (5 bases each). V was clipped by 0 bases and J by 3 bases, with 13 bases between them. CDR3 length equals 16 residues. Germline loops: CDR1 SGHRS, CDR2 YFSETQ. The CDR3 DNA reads TGCGCCAGCAGCTTGGGAACACCGGGACGCTACAATGAGCAGTTCTTC. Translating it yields CASSLGTPGRYNEQFF.

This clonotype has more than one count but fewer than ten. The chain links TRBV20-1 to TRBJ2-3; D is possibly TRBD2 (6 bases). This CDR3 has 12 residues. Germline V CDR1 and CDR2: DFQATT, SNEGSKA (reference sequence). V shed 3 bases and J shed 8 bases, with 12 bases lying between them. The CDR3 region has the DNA TGCAGTGCTAGGTGGGGGGTCGGTACGCAGTATTTT. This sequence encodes CSARWGVGTQYF.

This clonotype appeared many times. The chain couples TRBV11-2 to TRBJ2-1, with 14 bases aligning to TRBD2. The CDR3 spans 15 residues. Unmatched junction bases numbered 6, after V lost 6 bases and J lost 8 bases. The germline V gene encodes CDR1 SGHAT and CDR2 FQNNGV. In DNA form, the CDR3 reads TGTGCCAGCAGTCCCGGACTAGCGGGAGGCTATGAGCAGTTCTTC. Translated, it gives CASSPGLAGGYEQFF. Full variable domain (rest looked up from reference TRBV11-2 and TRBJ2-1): EAGVAQSPRYKIIEKRQSVAFWCNPISGHATLYWYQQILGQGPKLLIQFQNNGVVDDSQLPKDRFSAERLKGVDSTLKIQPAKLEDSAVYLCASSPGLAGGYEQFFGPGTRLTVL.

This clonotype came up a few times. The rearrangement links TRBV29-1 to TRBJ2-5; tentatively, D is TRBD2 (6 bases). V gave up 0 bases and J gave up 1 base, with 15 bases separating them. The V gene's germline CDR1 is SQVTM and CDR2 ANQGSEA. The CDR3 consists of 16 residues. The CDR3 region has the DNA TGCAGCGTTGAAGATCTTGTCGGCGGGATCCAAGAGACCCAGTACTTC. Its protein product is CSVEDLVGGIQETQYF.

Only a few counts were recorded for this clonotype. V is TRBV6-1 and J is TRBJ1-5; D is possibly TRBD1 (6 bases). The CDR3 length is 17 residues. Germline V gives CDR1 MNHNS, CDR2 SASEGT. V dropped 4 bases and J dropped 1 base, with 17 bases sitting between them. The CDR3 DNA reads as TGTGCCAGCAGTGGACAGGCTGGCCCTTTCAGCAATCAGCCCCAGCATTTT. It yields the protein CASSGQAGPFSNQPQHF.